The next 28 T cell receptor beta chains were all read from a single sample in a study of blood T cells in healthy people across ages. PCR was performed a second time for about 6 to 12 cycles using a sample-barcoded 5' primer and a J-beta primer mix. One entry per CDR3 protein results from TCRdb running MiXCR on the 5' RACE reads. The data contain roughly 1.5 million distinct CDR3 sequences, under 55% of them singletons. Specimen: blood. The receptor set was obtained from a young woman in good health.

The V and J genes are TRBV12-3 or TRBV12-4 and TRBJ2-7; no reliable D call. The CDR3 extends over 13 amino acids. The V and J ends lost 6 bases and 2 bases respectively, with 11 bases between them. The CDR3 nucleotides read TGTGCCAGCAGCGACGGTTCCCCCTACGAGCAGTACTTC. Its translation is CASSDGSPYEQYF.

Worth noting for this clonotype: A junction boundary mismatches the germline segment, possibly from a read error. The chain carries TRBV4-3 and TRBJ2-7; 9 bases fit TRBD1. Per the germline V gene, CDR1 is LGHNA and CDR2 is YSLEER. CDR3 length: 17 amino acids. The CDR3: CTSSQASSRTGAYEQYF. The DNA of the CDR3 is TGCACCAGCAGCCAAGCAAGTAGTAGGACAGGGGCCTACGAGCAGTACTTC.

Only one count was recorded for this clonotype. The V and J genes are TRBV2 and TRBJ2-4, with D possibly TRBD2 on 5 matching bases. V lost 9 bases and J 13 bases, leaving 22 bases between the germline ends. This CDR3 has 13 residues. CDR1 and CDR2 (germline): SNHLY, FYNNEI. CDR3 DNA sequence: TGTGCCAGTGTAGCGAAACCTACTGAGGAGCAGTACTTC. It is translated as CASVAKPTEEQYF. The entire variable domain, with the rest obtained from reference TRBV2 and TRBJ2-4, is as follows: EPEVTQTPSHQVTQMGQEVILRCVPISNHLYFYWYRQILGQKVEFLVSFYNNEISEKSEIFDDQFSVERPDGSNFTLKIRSTKLEDSAMYFCASVAKPTEEQYFGAGTRLSVL.

This clonotype appeared once. The rearrangement joins TRBV28 to TRBJ1-6, with D tentatively TRBD1 (5 bases). The CDR3 is made up of 18 amino acids. Germline V gene data show CDR1 as MDHEN and CDR2 as SYDVKM. V shed 8 bases and J shed 0 bases, with 20 bases lying between them. CDR3 nucleotides: TGTGCCAGCCTGACCTATAGGACATCGCCCTCCTATAATTCACCCCTCCACTTT. This codes for CASLTYRTSPSYNSPLHF. Complete variable domain (other parts from reference TRBV28 and TRBJ1-6): DVKVTQSSRYLVKRTGEKVFLECVQDMDHENMFWYRQDPGLGLRLIYFSYDVKMKEKGDIPEGYSVSREKKERFSLILESASTNQTSMYLCASLTYRTSPSYNSPLHFGNGTRLTVT.

This clonotype was counted many times. V usage is TRBV29-1 and J usage is TRBJ2-7; D remains unclear. CDR1 is SQVTM and CDR2 is ANQGSEA in the germline V gene. This CDR3 region has 13 residues. The ends were cut back, 3 bases at V and 6 bases at J, with 15 bases in the middle. CDR3 protein: CSVDEGIDREQYF. The DNA of the CDR3 is TGCAGCGTTGATGAAGGGATCGACCGCGAGCAGTACTTC.

The CDR3 DNA reads as TGTGCCAGCAGCGTAGGGGAAAGACTGAACAATGAGCAGTACTTC. This codes for CASSVGERLNNEQYF. V usage is TRBV18 and J usage is TRBJ2-5; a weak D match, TRBD1 (5 bases). Germline V lookup: CDR1 KGHSH, CDR2 LQKENI. The CDR3 totals 15 residues. The germline V and J ends were trimmed by 8 bases and 11 bases, with 27 bases remaining between them.

The V and J genes are TRBV7-8 and TRBJ2-3, with 8 positions matching TRBD1. V was clipped by 10 bases and J by 2 bases; unmatched bases: 14. The CDR3 loop spans 16 amino acids. The V gene's germline CDR1 is SGHVS and CDR2 FQNEAQ. The CDR3: CANRLTGAISTDTQYF. CDR3 in DNA: TGTGCCAACAGACTGACAGGGGCCATATCCACAGATACGCAGTATTTT.

This clonotype showed up just a few times. This chain links TRBV4-3 with TRBJ2-7; possible D gene TRBD1, 6 bases. The CDR3 covers 16 residues. Trimming removed 4 bases from V and 0 bases from J, with 16 bases in between. In germline, CDR1 is LGHNA, CDR2 YSLEER. The CDR3, as DNA: TGCGCCAGCAGCCTCCAATGGACAGCTAGCTCCTACGAGCAGTACTTC. Translated: CASSLQWTASSYEQYF.

This clonotype has more than one count but fewer than ten. This chain connects TRBV6-1 to TRBJ1-5; D is unclear. This CDR3 is 15 amino acids long. The ends were cut back, 0 bases at V and 6 bases at J, with 12 bases in the middle. Germline lookup yields CDR1 MNHNS and CDR2 SASEGT. DNA of the CDR3: TGTGCCAGCAGTGAAGCCCGAGGGCTTGGTCAGCCCCAGCATTTT. Amino acid sequence: CASSEARGLGQPQHF.

This clonotype has more than one count but fewer than ten. The chain recombines TRBV6-6 with TRBJ1-6; possible D gene TRBD1, 5 bases. Trimming cost V 4 bases and J 6 bases, with 16 bases left between them. The CDR3 consists of 16 residues. Looked up from germline, CDR1 is MNHNY and CDR2 is SVGAGI (reference sequence). CDR3 protein: CASSSRGTGANSPLHF. The CDR3 DNA reads as TGTGCCAGCAGTTCGAGGGGCACCGGAGCTAATTCACCCCTCCACTTT.

The CDR3 DNA sequence: TGTGCCACCCGACGGGGCACGGCCTACGAGCAGTACTTC. Translating gives CATRRGTAYEQYF. The chain combines TRBV6-5 with TRBJ2-7; possibly TRBD1 or TRBD2 for D (5 bases each). The CDR3 has 13 residues. V gave up 10 bases and J gave up 2 bases, with 15 bases separating them. Germline CDR1 MNHEY, CDR2 SVGAGI.

The V and J genes are TRBV20-1 and TRBJ1-5; a weak D match, TRBD1 (5 bases). V shed 6 bases and J shed 2 bases, with 14 bases lying between them. The CDR3 length is 14 residues. Germline V gene data show CDR1 as DFQATT and CDR2 as SNEGSKA (reference sequence). The CDR3 loop reads CSAGTQKGNQPQHF. In nucleotides, the CDR3 is TGCAGTGCCGGGACGCAAAAGGGCAATCAGCCCCAGCATTTT.

This clonotype was found a few times. The chain links TRBV10-3 to TRBJ2-7; the match to TRBD1 covers 7 bases. After removal of 8 bases from V and 2 bases from J, the junction contained 3 bases not matched to a gene. The CDR3 extends over 12 amino acids. In germline, CDR1 is ENHRY, CDR2 SYGVKD. The CDR3 spells CAIGQDPYEQYF. Here the CDR3 DNA reads TGTGCCATCGGACAGGACCCCTACGAGCAGTACTTC.

The V gene is TRBV27, the J gene TRBJ1-6; 7 bases are shared with TRBD1. Germline assignment: CDR1 MNHEY and CDR2 SMNVEV (reference sequence). This CDR3 is built from 14 residues. V shed 7 bases and J 7 bases; nucleotides not matched to a gene: 7. As DNA, the CDR3 is TGTGCCAGCAAAATGACAGGGAAGAATTCACCCCTCCACTTT. Translated, it gives CASKMTGKNSPLHF.

CDR3 sequence: CASSQEQDYEQYF. In DNA, the CDR3 is TGCGCCAGCAGCCAAGAACAAGACTACGAGCAGTACTTC. The V gene is TRBV4-1, the J gene TRBJ2-7, with D uncertain. The CDR3 spans 13 residues. Germline V gene sequence: CDR1 MGHRA, CDR2 YSYEKL. The V end was cut by 0 bases, the J end by 3 bases, with 6 bases between.

This clonotype was seen at least ten times. The gene calls are TRBV20-1 and TRBJ2-7; maybe TRBD1 (6 bases). CDR1 is DFQATT, CDR2 SNEGSKA, per germline (reference sequence). The CDR3 sequence is 12 residues long. The CDR3, as DNA: TGCAGCGCGGACAGACCGGGCTACGAGCAGTACTTC. Protein sequence: CSADRPGYEQYF.

This clonotype was detected only a few times. The V and J genes are TRBV12-3 or TRBV12-4 and TRBJ2-1; TRBD2 matches 12 bases. The CDR3 has 17 amino acids. The J segment lost 7 bases and the V segment lost 4 bases, leaving 11 bases of the junction unmatched. The CDR3 loop reads CASSSNRLAGAYNEQFF. Here the CDR3 DNA reads TGTGCCAGCAGTTCCAACAGACTAGCGGGGGCTTATAATGAGCAGTTCTTC.

The rearrangement links TRBV10-1 to TRBJ1-1; D is unclear. The CDR3 extends over 15 amino acids. CDR1 WNHNN and CDR2 SYGVQD come from the germline V gene (reference sequence). V dropped 2 bases and J dropped 0 bases, with 10 bases sitting between them. The CDR3, as DNA: TGCGCCAGCAGTGAGAAGCCATTCCTGAACACTGAAGCTTTCTTT. It encodes CASSEKPFLNTEAFF.

There are many counts of this clonotype. The chain is built from TRBV7-2 and TRBJ2-7, with 8 bases that match TRBD1. The V gene end was trimmed by 1 base and the J gene end by 1 base; junction bases not matched to a gene: 3. The germline gives CDR1 SGHTA, CDR2 FQGNSA. The CDR3 length is 15 residues. DNA of the CDR3: TGTGCCAGCAGCTTAGATCGGACAGGGTCCTACGAGCAGTACTTC. Protein: CASSLDRTGSYEQYF.

This clonotype was recorded many times. The chain employs TRBV27 and TRBJ2-4, with TRBD1 matching 9 bases. The germline V gene has CDR1 MNHEY and CDR2 SMNVEV (reference sequence). This CDR3 comprises 15 residues. V was clipped by 4 bases and J by 6 bases; unmatched bases: 7. The CDR3 bases are TGTGCCAGCAGTTCTCCCGGGACAGGGAGAAACATTCAGTACTTC. This encodes CASSSPGTGRNIQYF.

This clonotype was counted a few times. The gene calls are TRBV5-1 and TRBJ1-4, with a tentative D call TRBD1 (6 bases). Looked up from germline, CDR1 is SGHRS and CDR2 is YFSETQ. Trimming cost V 4 bases and J 8 bases, with 21 bases left between them. The CDR3 extends over 16 amino acids. CDR3 bases: TGCGCCAGCAGCCCGACAACAGGCCAGGGGAGAGAAAAACTGTTTTTT. Its protein is CASSPTTGQGREKLFF.

The chain is built from TRBV24-1 and TRBJ1-2, with D unclear. Trimming pared 4 bases from V and 4 bases from J, leaving 9 bases between. This CDR3 contains 13 residues. CDR1 KGHDR and CDR2 SFDVKD come from the germline V gene. The CDR3 DNA follows: TGTGCCACCAGTGACGGCACCTTCTATGGCTACACCTTC. Encoded protein: CATSDGTFYGYTF.

The genes are TRBV4-3 and TRBJ2-1, with D tentatively TRBD1 or TRBD2 (5 bases each). CDR1 and CDR2 from the germline V gene are LGHNA and YSLEER. Trimming left V 5 bases short and J 0 bases short, with 17 bases between. The CDR3 is 17 amino acids. The CDR3 spells CASSLGVGESSYNEQFF. In nucleotides, the CDR3 is TGCGCCAGCAGCTTGGGGGTAGGGGAGAGCTCCTACAATGAGCAGTTCTTC.

The chain uses TRBV20-1 and TRBJ2-3, with 8 bases identical to TRBD2. This CDR3 is built from 16 residues. Germline loops: CDR1 DFQATT, CDR2 SNEGSKA (reference sequence). The trim removed 6 bases at V and 3 bases at J, leaving 14 bases unmatched. In DNA, the CDR3 is TGCAGTGCACCACCTGCTGGTAGCGGGGCTACAGATACGCAGTATTTT. This sequence encodes CSAPPAGSGATDTQYF.

CDR3 coding DNA: TGTGCCAGCACTTGGGGCAGAACTTTAGATTTATCTGGGGCCAACGTCCTGACTTTC. Encoded protein: CASTWGRTLDLSGANVLTF. The genes are TRBV12-3 or TRBV12-4 and TRBJ2-6; D is perhaps TRBD1 (5 bases). The CDR3 is 19 amino acids. V lost 7 bases and J 1 base, leaving 23 bases between the germline ends.

This CDR3 is CASSLVQSGERNEQFF. CDR3 DNA sequence: TGTGCCAGCAGCTTAGTTCAAAGCGGGGAGAGAAATGAGCAGTTCTTC. This chain connects TRBV7-2 to TRBJ2-1; 7 nucleotides match TRBD2. The CDR3 sequence is 16 residues long. V shed 1 base and J 7 bases; nucleotides not matched to a gene: 10. Per germline, CDR1 SGHTA and CDR2 FQGNSA.

This clonotype was seen at least ten times. CDR3 protein: CASSVFEGTDTQYF. Written as DNA, the CDR3 is TGTGCCAGTTCGGTGTTTGAGGGCACAGATACGCAGTATTTT. The gene calls are TRBV9 and TRBJ2-3; the D is unclear. V was clipped by 8 bases and J by 1 base, with 14 bases between them. CDR3 size: 14 residues. Germline CDR1 and CDR2: SGDLS and YYNGEE.

This rearrangement joins TRBV20-1 to TRBJ2-6; D is perhaps TRBD1 or TRBD2 (5 bases each). Per the germline V gene, CDR1 is DFQATT and CDR2 is SNEGSKA (reference sequence). V lost 0 bases and J 1 base, leaving 13 bases between the germline ends. The CDR3 loop spans 17 amino acids. CDR3 residues: CSARDLQGESGANVLTF. In DNA, the CDR3 is TGCAGTGCTAGAGATCTGCAGGGAGAATCTGGGGCCAACGTCCTGACTTTC.